These 2 T cell receptor beta chains were all obtained from the same sample, sequenced in a study of cytomegalovirus exposure and HLA in healthy donors. This PCR relied on a set of 60 Vbeta primers and 13 Jbeta primers. Assay: immunoSEQ multiplex PCR; the TCRdb copy retains only in-frame clones and omits some. The sample lists about 150,000 clones, over 70% occurring once. What was sequenced was PBMCs. The source of these receptors is a young man in good health and CMV-seronegative.

This clone occurred once. V is TRBV27 and J is TRBJ2-7; D gene ambiguous. CDR3 length: 13 residues. V lost 2 bases and J lost 1, with 6 bases in between. Germline-derived CDR1 and CDR2 are MNHEY and SMNVEV (reference sequence). CDR3 protein: CASSLTRSYEQYF. The CDR3 nucleotides read TGTGCCAGCAGTTTAACCAGGTCCTACGAGCAGTACTTC.

The chain recombines TRBV6-5 with TRBJ1-2, with D maybe TRBD1 (5 bases). CDR3 length: 13 amino acids. The germline CDR1 and CDR2 sequences are MNHEY and SVGAGI. V was trimmed by 5 bases and J by 3 bases, leaving 10 bases between them. CDR3 loop: CASSEGVDYGYTF. DNA of the CDR3: TGTGCCAGCAGTGAAGGGGTTGACTATGGCTACACCTTC.